This T cell receptor beta chain is drawn from a study of regulatory and conventional T cells in RAG deficiency. Method: immunoSEQ multiplex PCR; TCRdb's copy keeps in-frame clones and lacks some. The sample yields 32,000 or so clones, 75% to 90% seen once. These same records also appear under a second study, on regulatory T cells. That publication notes: The primer mix had 52 TRBV and 13 TRBJ primers.

The sample taken for sequencing was CD8+ T cells sorted from blood. This TCR was sampled from a human donor in good health.

CDR3 amino acids: CASSRPELRRKTYGYTF. Written as DNA, the CDR3 is TGCGCCAGCAGTCGCCCCGAGTTACGCAGAAAGACCTATGGCTACACCTTC. V is TRBV23-1 and J is TRBJ1-2, with D uncertain. TRBV23-1 is an open reading frame, and its role is uncertain. The CDR3 runs to 17 residues. V was shortened by 4 bases and J by 4 bases, with 22 bases between the two germline ends.